The sequence of this T cell receptor (beta chain) was determined in a study of T cell clonality in common variable immunodeficiency. The CDR3 totals 15 residues. Per germline, CDR1 SGHNT and CDR2 YYREEE (reference sequence). Trimming removed 0 bases from V and 2 bases from J, with 11 bases in between. General study results and limits: Fewer deletions and N-nucleotide insertions were reportedly seen in common variable immunodeficiency TCR beta sequences.

This table comes from immunoSEQ multiplex PCR, and its TCRdb copy is limited to in-frame clones, with some not included. The data show roughly 30,000 clones, none appearing only once, with approximately 3.5% held by the ten largest. This clone appeared many times. Its cognate antigen is unknown. The CDR3 end falls 3 residues outside the read, so it is completed with the germline J gene. The V call is TRBV5-4, the J call TRBJ2-5; unclear D gene. The sequence derives from a human donor with common variable immunodeficiency. Material for sequencing was peripheral blood mononuclear cells. CDR3 in amino acids: CASSLDSGRQETQYF. The CDR3 bases that were read are TGTGCCAGCAGCTTGGACTCAGGAAGGCAAGAGACC. The whole variable domain, remainder taken from reference TRBV5-4 and TRBJ2-5, is ETGVTQSPTHLIKTRGQQVTLRCSSQSGHNTVSWYQQALGQGPQFIFQYYREEENGRGNFPPRFSGLQFPNYSSELNVNALELDDSALYLCASSLDSGRQETQYFGPGTRLLVL.